This TCR beta chain comes out of a study of blood T cell repertoires in COVID-19. Study-level information: Whether acute or convalescent, the COVID-19 samples came from the United States, Italy and Spain. Sources were T cells, B-cell-depleted T cells, or PBMCs; the material itself was cDNA or gDNA.

The CDR3 contains 14 residues. The V end lost 2 bases, the J end lost 0 bases, and 7 bases lay between the germline ends. From germline, CDR1 is SGHNT and CDR2 YENEEA. In the authors' methods: Reference gene primers were amplified, and this amplification served to estimate nucleated cell counts. The repertoire was sequenced with immunoSEQ multiplex PCR; TCRdb's copy has only in-frame clones and lacks some. V and J calls plus clone size are reproduced from that table; the DNA served to infer D and trimming. This sample yields some 240,000 clones, of which roughly 90% are seen a single time; roughly 6% belongs to the top ten.

The receptor comes from a man aged 55 to 70 who had recovered from COVID-19. The chain links TRBV11-3 to TRBJ1-1; D call uncertain. The sequenced material came from peripheral blood. CDR3 nucleotide sequence: TGTGCCAGCAGCTTAAGTTCTATGAACACTGAAGCTTTCTTT. Translating it yields CASSLSSMNTEAFF.